The rows below give T cell receptor beta chains drawn from one sample of a study of blood T cell repertoires in COVID-19. Profiling relied on immunoSEQ multiplex PCR, and the TCRdb table lists in-frame clones only, not all of them. The data hold about 100,000 clones, with 80% to 95% observed a single time. Input material: peripheral blood. Receptors originate from a man aged 45-65 years with active COVID-19. CDR3s include the opening cysteine and the closing phenylalanine or tryptophan. A D gene is named only where the DNA matches it firmly. Size values are once, few and many counts, or a class for expanded clones, and some rows have none.

d_gene	abundance	v_gene	j_gene	CDR3nt	CDR3aa
TRBD2	.	TRBV20-1	TRBJ2-4	TGCAGTGCTAGTGGTAGTAGCGGGAGATCCAAAAACATTCAGTACTTC	CSASGSSGRSKNIQYF
.	.	TRBV29-1	TRBJ2-5	TGCAGCGCGTTATTGTGGGGCGCGACAAAGGGGGAGACCCAGTACTTC	CSALLWGATKGETQYF
.	.	TRBV10-1	TRBJ2-5	TGCGCCACCCTGAGGTGGGGGGAACAAGAGACCCAGTACTTC	CATLRWGEQETQYF
TRBD2	.	TRBV2	TRBJ2-3	TGTGCCAGCAGCGGGCGGGGGGGCGGGGCAGATACGCAGTATTTT	CASSGRGGGADTQYF
.	.	TRBV5-1	TRBJ1-2	TGCGCCAGCAGCTCGGGACAAAACTATGGCTACACCTTC	CASSSGQNYGYTF
.	.	TRBV19	TRBJ1-2	TGTGCCAGTAGCGCGGCCAGGGGAACTGGTTATGGCTACACCTTC	CASSAARGTGYGYTF
TRBD1	.	TRBV6-1	TRBJ2-2	TGTGCCAGCAGTGCAAATATAAGACAGGGGGCCGGGGAGCTGTTTTTT	CASSANIRQGAGELFF
.	.	TRBV5-5	TRBJ1-1	TGTGCCAGCAGCTTGGAACAGGGATTGGCTGAAGCTTTCTTT	CASSLEQGLAEAFF
TRBD2	.	TRBV7-2	TRBJ2-2	TGTGCCAGCAGCTTAGCGGCGGGAGACACCGGGGAGCTGTTTTTT	CASSLAAGDTGELFF
TRBD1	.	TRBV11-2	TRBJ2-1	TGTGCCAGCAGCGATCACAGGGGGTCCAATGAGCAGTTCTTC	CASSDHRGSNEQFF
TRBD2	.	TRBV24-1	TRBJ2-4	TGTGCCACCAGTGGCGCGGGAGAGGGCAAAAACATTCAGTACTTC	CATSGAGEGKNIQYF
.	.	TRBV6-2/TRBV6-3	TRBJ2-3	TGTGCCAGCAGTCACACGCCTCCCACAGATACGCAGTATTTT	CASSHTPPTDTQYF
TRBD1	.	TRBV7-9	TRBJ1-1	TGTGCCAGCAGGGGGACAGGGGGCCACACTGAAGCTTTCTTT	CASRGTGGHTEAFF
TRBD2	.	TRBV4-2	TRBJ2-3	TGTGCCAGCAGCCAAGGGGGCGGGGGAGTGGAAGGGGATACGCAGTATTTT	CASSQGGGGVEGDTQYF
TRBD1	.	TRBV6-5	TRBJ1-1	TGTGCCAGCAATATAAGGGACAGGGGCAAGACTGAAGCTTTCTTT	CASNIRDRGKTEAFF
TRBD1	.	TRBV18	TRBJ1-4	TGTGCCAGCTCACCCGACAGGGGAAGCGGTGATGAAAAACTGTTTTTT	CASSPDRGSGDEKLFF
TRBD2	.	TRBV27	TRBJ2-1	TGTGCCACACGGATATATAGCGGGAGTGCCTACAATGAGCAGTTCTTC	CATRIYSGSAYNEQFF
.	few	TRBV9	TRBJ1-5	TGTGCCAGCAGCGCGACAAGTAATAGCAATCAGCCCCAGCATTTT	CASSATSNSNQPQHF
.	.	TRBV25-1	TRBJ1-1	TGTGCCAGCAGTGTAGGGAGATGGACTGAAGCTTTCTTT	CASSVGRWTEAFF
TRBD1	.	TRBV19	TRBJ2-1	TGTGCCAGTAGTACCATGGGGACAGACAATGAGCAGTTCTTC	CASSTMGTDNEQFF
.	.	TRBV3-1/TRBV3-2	TRBJ2-3	TGTGCCAGCAGCCAAGAGGGGGGGCGTAAAGATACGCAGTATTTT	CASSQEGGRKDTQYF
.	.	TRBV28	TRBJ1-4	TGTGCCAGCAGTTTAATCAGGGAAAAACTGTTTTTT	CASSLIREKLFF
.	.	TRBV3-1/TRBV3-2	TRBJ1-1	TGTGCCAGCAGCCAGAGGAACAGGGAAGCTTTCTTT	CASSQRNREAFF
.	few	TRBV7-2	TRBJ2-7	TGTGCCAGCAGCGACGTTGCGGGTGCCTACGAGCAGTACTTC	CASSDVAGAYEQYF
.	.	TRBV3-1/TRBV3-2	TRBJ2-2	TGTGCCAGCAGCCAAGATCTCGGGTACACCGGGGAGCTGTTTTTT	CASSQDLGYTGELFF
TRBD1	.	TRBV6-2/TRBV6-3	TRBJ1-5	TGTGCCAGCAGCCCTAGGCCGGGACAGGATGATCAGCCCCAGCATTTT	CASSPRPGQDDQPQHF
.	.	TRBV7-9	TRBJ2-7	TGTGCCAGCAGCCTTTCCGGGACCTACGAGCAGTACTTC	CASSLSGTYEQYF
TRBD1	.	TRBV18	TRBJ1-1	TGTGCCAGCTCACAAGGACAGGGGACTGAAGCTTTCTTT	CASSQGQGTEAFF
.	.	TRBV15	TRBJ2-7	TGTGCCACCAGCAGCCTACCGACTCCCGCCACCTACGAGCAGTACTTC	CATSSLPTPATYEQYF
.	.	TRBV6-5	TRBJ2-7	TGTGCCAGCAGCCCAGGGGAGGGGCTGAACTACGAGCAGTACTTC	CASSPGEGLNYEQYF
.	.	TRBV5-4	TRBJ1-1	TGTGCCAGCAGCTTCAGCAGGGGACCGAACACTGAAGCTTTCTTT	CASSFSRGPNTEAFF
.	.	TRBV5-8	TRBJ1-5	TGTGCCAGCGAGAATCGCGGGCGCAATCAGCCCCAGCATTTT	CASENRGRNQPQHF
.	.	TRBV29-1	TRBJ2-1	TGCAGCGTCGGAACCCGGGGTTACAATGAGCAGTTCTTC	CSVGTRGYNEQFF
.	.	TRBV6-5	TRBJ1-5	TGTGCCAGCAGGGGACAAATCAATCAGCCCCAGCATTTT	CASRGQINQPQHF
.	.	TRBV7-9	TRBJ1-2	TGTGCCAGCAGCGTGCTGTCCGGGGAACTGGGCGGCTACACCTTC	CASSVLSGELGGYTF
TRBD1	.	TRBV6-5	TRBJ1-2	TGTGCCAGTCTTAACACAGGGGCAAGTGGCTACACCTTC	CASLNTGASGYTF
TRBD2	.	TRBV2	TRBJ2-1	TGTGCCAGCAGTGGGCAGGGAGGGGCCAATGAGCAGTTCTTC	CASSGQGGANEQFF
TRBD2	.	TRBV4-2	TRBJ2-3	TGTGCCAGCAGCCAACTAGCGGCTAGCACAGATACGCAGTATTTT	CASSQLAASTDTQYF
.	.	TRBV2	TRBJ1-2	TGTGCCAGCAGTTGGGACACTAACTATGGCTACACCTTC	CASSWDTNYGYTF
.	.	TRBV2	TRBJ1-1	TGTGCCAGCAGCCTTCTGAACACTGAAGCTTTCTTT	CASSLLNTEAFF
TRBD1	.	TRBV7-8	TRBJ2-7	TGTGCCAGCAGCCACAGGGGGACGATGGCCTACGAGCAGTACTTC	CASSHRGTMAYEQYF
.	.	TRBV5-1	TRBJ1-6	TGCGCCAGCAGCTTGGACGGCGGGGATAATTCACCCCTCCACTTT	CASSLDGGDNSPLHF
.	.	TRBV11-2	TRBJ2-1	TGTGCCAGCAGCTTGGGGGTGACTAGAAGCGAGCAGTTCTTC	CASSLGVTRSEQFF
TRBD2	.	TRBV19	TRBJ2-1	TGTGCCAGTAGCCCCGGGACTAGCGATTACAATGAGCAGTTCTTC	CASSPGTSDYNEQFF
TRBD1	.	TRBV7-2	TRBJ1-2	TGTGCCAGCAGCCTAGGGGGCAGCCCCGTTTCAACCTTC	CASSLGGSPVSTF
TRBD1	.	TRBV27	TRBJ2-2	TGTGCCAGCAGTTCCAGACAGGGGGCAAGCGGCACCGGGGAGCTGTTTTTT	CASSSRQGASGTGELFF
.	.	TRBV29-1	TRBJ2-5	TGCAGCGTTTTCCCGGGACTCATACTCCCAGAGACCCAGTACTTC	CSVFPGLILPETQYF
TRBD2	.	TRBV18	TRBJ2-1	TGTGCCAGCTCACTACAGGGACTAGCGGCCGTAAATGAGCAGTTCTTC	CASSLQGLAAVNEQFF